This T cell receptor beta chain is drawn from a study of blood T cells in healthy people across ages. A J-beta primer mix and a sample-barcoded 5' primer were used in a second PCR of roughly 6 to 12 cycles. MiXCR, applied by TCRdb to the 5' RACE reads, yields one record per CDR3 protein. The sample shows 750,000 to 950,000 distinct CDR3 sequences, 25% to 35% of them seen only once. Study-wide points: Calculation of diversity from one million T cells yielded estimates considered to be underestimates. The percentage of naive T cells correlated strongly with TCR beta diversity.

Germline V lookup: CDR1 MDHEN, CDR2 SYDVKM. There are 15 residues in the CDR3. Between the trimmed V and J ends, which lost 4 bases and 0 bases, there was a span of 13 bases. This clonotype appeared a few times. Its antigen is not known. The same sample was also studied in work on T cells of mothers and their children.

This chain uses TRBV28 with TRBJ2-7, with D uncertain. Sequences were obtained from blood. This clonotype was obtained from a woman between 35 and 50 years old in good health. CDR3 bases: TGTGCCAGCAGTTCGGACGGCCCACCCTCCTACGAGCAGTACTTC. Residues: CASSSDGPPSYEQYF.